This paragraph reports one T cell receptor (beta chain). Its antigen is not identified. The data derive from a study of cytomegalovirus exposure and HLA in healthy donors. Study observations and caveats: Most subjects had HLA-A and HLA-B alleles reportedly predicted accurately by TCR beta sequences. Within an earlier analysis, most TCR beta V segments proved productive either about 87% or about 30% of the time.

V gave up 3 bases and J gave up 9 bases; unmatched junction bases: 7. Germline assignment: CDR1 LNHNV and CDR2 YYDKDF (reference sequence). This CDR3 spans 15 amino acids. 60 Vbeta and 13 Jbeta primers were used in PCR. TCRdb's table, derived via immunoSEQ multiplex PCR, lists solely in-frame clones and lacks some. The sample holds around 210,000 clones; roughly 78% are singletons and the top ten take approximately 0.49%. The sample comprised PBMCs. This clonotype originated in a boy aged 5-17 years in good health and CMV-seronegative. This rearrangement joins TRBV15 to TRBJ2-1, with 11 bases aligning to TRBD1. The CDR3 DNA reads as TGTGCCACCAGCAGGGGGACGGACAGGGGGCTTGAGCAGTTCTTC. This gives the protein CATSRGTDRGLEQFF.